This record covers a single T cell receptor beta chain. Its antigen is undetermined. A much larger clone lies one base from this, so it may be a read error. The conserved final phenylalanine or tryptophan is absent from the CDR3, which likely points to a read error. A modified ARM-PCR protocol with three rounds of nested PCR amplified TCRbeta. TCRdb used MiXCR to reprocess the multiplex PCR reads, holding one entry per CDR3 protein. The table lists roughly 67,000 distinct CDR3 sequences, more than 75% of them singletons, with around 43% in the top ten. RNA was extracted from bulk tissue without any cell sorting. The normal lung tissue was taken more than 3 cm from the tumor edge. The data belong to a study of tumor and adjacent non-tumor tissue in lung cancer. Study overall: Aged roughly 31 to 80 years, patients included about 11 men and about five women with stage I to III disease.

Broader study findings: Tumor TCR diversity, when higher, was linked to shorter survival. Compared with tumor, normal lung showed significantly lower TCR diversity. Top 100 clones took a larger repertoire share in normal lung.

Looked up from germline, CDR1 is LNHDA and CDR2 is SQIVND (reference sequence). CDR3 length: 15 residues. V dropped 3 bases and J dropped 1 base, with 11 bases sitting between them. The chain is built from TRBV19 and TRBJ2-3, with D uncertain. The origin of this receptor is a man in his sixties with non-small cell lung cancer. The sample taken for sequencing was distant non-tumor lung tissue. CDR3 coding DNA: TGTGCCAGTAGTATTTCGCGGTCGGGCACAGATACGCAGTATTTG. Protein sequence: CASSISRSGTDTQYL.